These 20 T cell receptor beta chains were all obtained from the same sample, sequenced in a study of Tregs in tolerant kidney transplant recipients. Mixed chimerism was transient after nonmyeloablative marrow transplants from related graft donors. Profiling relied on immunoSEQ multiplex PCR, and the TCRdb table lists in-frame clones only, not all of them. Altogether some 21,000 clones are present, 81% being singletons, with the ten largest covering 20% to 30%. Specimen: CD8+ T cells from blood (PBMCs), collected 6 months after the transplant. All receptors come from a human patient who received a combined kidney and bone marrow transplant. Some T cells here may be from the graft donor.

This clone was observed once. The V call is TRBV7-8, the J call TRBJ2-7; 10 nucleotides align to TRBD2. The junction had 12 bases not matched to a gene; V was cut back by 3 bases and J by 4 bases. Germline assignment: CDR1 SGHVS and CDR2 FQNEAQ. The CDR3 is made up of 17 amino acids. The DNA for the CDR3 is TGTGCCAGCAGCTTGGAGGCTCCTAGCGGGAGTTTTTACGAGCAGTACTTC. Residues: CASSLEAPSGSFYEQYF. The whole variable domain, filled in from reference TRBV7-8 and TRBJ2-7, reads GAGVSQSPRYKVAKRGQDVALRCDPISGHVSLFWYQQALGQGPEFLTYFQNEAQLDKSGLPSDRFFAERPEGSVSTLKIQRTQQEDSAVYLCASSLEAPSGSFYEQYFGPGTRLTVT.

The J gene is TRBJ1-5, the V gene TRBV6-5; weak D call: TRBD1 (6 bases). The CDR3 totals 13 residues. Trimming pared 5 bases from V and 5 bases from J, leaving 10 bases between. Germline V gives CDR1 MNHEY, CDR2 SVGAGI. In DNA, the CDR3 is TGTGCCAGCAGTCCAACAGGGTATCAGCCCCAGCATTTT. Translation: CASSPTGYQPQHF.

This clone has a single count. This chain joins TRBV18 and TRBJ1-2; possibly TRBD1 for D (6 bases). Germline V gives CDR1 KGHSH, CDR2 LQKENI. This CDR3 is 18 amino acids long. V gave up 0 bases and J gave up 5 bases, with 22 bases separating them. CDR3 DNA: TGTGCCAGCTCACCACCGGCGCCAGGGGATATTGGGGAATATGGCTACACCTTC. Translation: CASSPPAPGDIGEYGYTF.

The chain is built from TRBV9 and TRBJ2-7; 8 bases agree with TRBD2. The CDR3 has 15 residues. J was trimmed by 3 bases and V by 0 bases; bases with no gene match: 5. Germline CDR1 is SGDLS and CDR2 is YYNGEE. The CDR3 sequence is CASSVDPSGGYEQYF. CDR3 bases: TGTGCCAGCAGCGTAGATCCCAGCGGGGGCTACGAGCAGTACTTC.

The chain links TRBV4-3 to TRBJ2-7, with TRBD1 matching 7 bases. The CDR3 is 15 residues long. V lost 3 bases to trimming and J lost 9 bases; unmatched junction nucleotides: 14. CDR1 LGHNA and CDR2 YSLEER come from the germline V gene. Written as DNA, the CDR3 is TGCGCCAGCAGCCAGGGAGAGACAGGGATACACGGGCAGTACTTC. It is translated as CASSQGETGIHGQYF.

This chain connects TRBV4-3 to TRBJ2-7; D perhaps matches TRBD1 (5 bases). This CDR3 comprises 15 residues. CDR1 and CDR2 (germline): LGHNA, YSLEER. Trimming stripped 0 bases from V and 4 bases from J, with 13 bases between. CDR3 coding DNA: TGCGCCAGCAGCCAAGAAATAGGACACCCATACGAGCAGTACTTC. It specifies CASSQEIGHPYEQYF.

The chain joins TRBV19 to TRBJ2-5, with a possible D match to TRBD2 (6 bases). The assigned J gene may be wrong: the sequence end matches TRBJ2-7 better. The CDR3 runs 12 residues. The germline V gene encodes CDR1 LNHDA and CDR2 SQIVND (reference sequence). The CDR3, as DNA: TGTGCCAGCGGGACTTCCTCCTACGAGCAGTACTTC. Translating it yields CASGTSSYEQYF.

Here the CDR3 reads CASSGEGTFYGYTF. CDR3 DNA: TGTGCCAGCAGTGGAGAGGGAACCTTCTATGGCTACACCTTC. The rearrangement links TRBV2 to TRBJ1-2; no firm D call. The germline V gene has CDR1 SNHLY and CDR2 FYNNEI. The V and J ends lost 4 bases and 4 bases respectively, with 13 bases between them. The CDR3 has 14 residues. Full variable domain (outside the CDR3, taken from reference TRBV2 and TRBJ1-2): EPEVTQTPSHQVTQMGQEVILRCVPISNHLYFYWYRQILGQKVEFLVSFYNNEISEKSEIFDDQFSVERPDGSNFTLKIRSTKLEDSAMYFCASSGEGTFYGYTFGSGTRLTVV.

This chain links TRBV7-8 with TRBJ2-2; 8 positions agree with TRBD2. The CDR3 loop spans 16 amino acids. V was pared by 5 bases and J by 5 bases, with 10 bases of the junction left unmatched. Per the germline V gene, CDR1 is SGHVS and CDR2 is FQNEAQ. CDR3 residues: CASSLGTSLWTGELFF. In nucleotides, the CDR3 is TGTGCCAGCAGCCTCGGGACTAGTTTGTGGACCGGGGAGCTGTTTTTT.

The chain combines TRBV4-1 with TRBJ2-5; TRBD1 matches at 7 bases. There are 15 residues in the CDR3. V was clipped by 1 base and J by 7 bases; unmatched bases: 9. CDR1 MGHRA and CDR2 YSYEKL come from the germline V gene. The CDR3 DNA reads TGCGCCAGCAGCCAAGCCCTGGGACAGTCTATGACCCAGTACTTC. Translating gives CASSQALGQSMTQYF.

J is TRBJ2-3 and V is TRBV7-3; a weak D match, TRBD1 (5 bases). CDR3 length equals 15 residues. The ends were cut back, 2 bases at V and 2 bases at J, with 11 bases in the middle. Germline lookup yields CDR1 SGHTA and CDR2 FQGTGA. CDR3 nucleotides: TGTGCCAGCAGCTTACTAGGGGCACACACAGATACGCAGTATTTT. Its protein product is CASSLLGAHTDTQYF.

This clone was detected once. The V call is TRBV4-3, the J call TRBJ1-1; D uncertain. Trimming shortened V by 0 bases and J by 1 base, and 6 bases separated the two germline ends. Germline CDR1 LGHNA, CDR2 YSLEER. The CDR3 is made up of 14 amino acids. CDR3 coding DNA: TGCGCCAGCAGCCAAGATCTTTGGAACACTGAAGCTTTCTTT. Translated, it gives CASSQDLWNTEAFF.

The V and J genes are TRBV6-1 and TRBJ1-4; 8 nucleotides align to TRBD1. J gave up 8 bases and V 4 bases, and 12 bases lay outside the gene matches. CDR1 MNHNS and CDR2 SASEGT come from the germline V gene. CDR3 length equals 16 residues. CDR3 sequence (DNA): TGTGCCAGCAGTGTATTCTTGGAGGACAGGGAGGAAAAACTGTTTTTT. This translates into CASSVFLEDREEKLFF.

In this sample, this clone turned up once. The chain uses TRBV7-6 and TRBJ1-3; D is perhaps TRBD1 (6 bases). Between the trimmed V and J ends, which lost 2 bases and 3 bases, there was a span of 11 bases. The CDR3 is 15 residues long. The V gene's germline CDR1 is SGHVS and CDR2 FNYEAQ. The CDR3 sequence: CASSLNTGFGNTIYF. The CDR3 region has the DNA TGTGCCAGCAGCTTAAACACAGGGTTTGGAAACACCATATATTTT.

The V gene is TRBV4-3, the J gene TRBJ2-7, with 13 nucleotides matching TRBD2. After removal of 1 base from V and 3 bases from J, the junction contained 3 bases not matched to a gene. The CDR3 runs 16 residues. The germline gives CDR1 LGHNA, CDR2 YSLEER. The CDR3 DNA reads as TGCGCCAGCAGCCAAGGGACTAGCGGGAGTATCTACGAGCAGTACTTC. Its translation: CASSQGTSGSIYEQYF.

This sequence joins TRBV11-2 and TRBJ2-5; the match to TRBD2 covers 10 bases. V gave up 0 bases and J gave up 7 bases; unmatched junction bases: 11. Per the germline V gene, CDR1 is SGHAT and CDR2 is FQNNGV. This CDR3 comprises 17 residues. The CDR3 coding sequence is TGTGCCAGCAGCTTAGAAGCTAGCGGGAGCGATTTAGGGACCCAGTACTTC. This sequence encodes CASSLEASGSDLGTQYF.

The V and J genes are TRBV7-6 and TRBJ1-2; 9 nucleotides align to TRBD1. The CDR3 covers 14 residues. V was pared by 5 bases and J by 4 bases, with 5 bases of the junction left unmatched. CDR1 is SGHVS, CDR2 FNYEAQ, per germline. CDR3 in amino acids: CASSPGQGTYGYTF. The CDR3 DNA follows: TGTGCCAGCAGCCCGGGACAGGGCACCTATGGCTACACCTTC.

The chain links TRBV21-1 to TRBJ2-2; the table gives TRBD1 as D, unverified against the DNA. TRBV21-1 is a pseudogene. This CDR3 has 16 amino acids. DNA for the CDR3: TGTGCCAGCAGCCCCCGGACAGGGTGGGGAACCGGGGAGCTGTTTTTT. Translating gives CASSPRTGWGTGELFF.

The genes are TRBV7-2 and TRBJ2-1, with D perhaps matching TRBD2 (6 bases). Germline-derived CDR1 and CDR2 are SGHTA and FQGNSA. V lost 3 bases to trimming and J lost 0 bases, with 15 bases between them. The CDR3 covers 17 residues. DNA of the CDR3: TGTGCCAGCAGCTTGATCGGGACTGCTAGCTCCTACAATGAGCAGTTCTTC. Translation: CASSLIGTASSYNEQFF.

The DNA for the CDR3 is TGTGCCAGCAGCTTCCCCCCGGGACTAGCGGGGTCTCCAGATACGCAGTATTTT. Translating gives CASSFPPGLAGSPDTQYF. V gene TRBV7-8 combines with J gene TRBJ2-3, with 13 positions matching TRBD2. This CDR3 spans 18 amino acids. V was clipped by 3 bases and J by 4 bases; unmatched bases: 10. Germline lookup yields CDR1 SGHVS and CDR2 FQNEAQ.